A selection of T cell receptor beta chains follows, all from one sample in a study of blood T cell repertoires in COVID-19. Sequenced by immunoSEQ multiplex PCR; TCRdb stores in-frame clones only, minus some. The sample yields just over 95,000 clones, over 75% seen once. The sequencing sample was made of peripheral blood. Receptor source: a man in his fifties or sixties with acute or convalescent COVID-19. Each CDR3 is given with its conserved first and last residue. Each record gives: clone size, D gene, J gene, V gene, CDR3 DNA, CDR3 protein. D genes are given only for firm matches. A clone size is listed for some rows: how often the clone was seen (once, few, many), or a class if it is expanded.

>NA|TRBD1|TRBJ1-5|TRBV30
TGTGCCTGGAGTGCGGACAGGGGGCAGCCCCAGCATTTT
CAWSADRGQPQHF
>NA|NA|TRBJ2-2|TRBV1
TGCACCAGCAGCCAAGTTTCACTAAAGAGGAACACCGGGGAGCTGTTTTTT
CTSSQVSLKRNTGELFF
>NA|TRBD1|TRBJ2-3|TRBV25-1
TGTGCCAGCAGTCCCGGACAGGGGACAGATACGCAGTATTTT
CASSPGQGTDTQYF
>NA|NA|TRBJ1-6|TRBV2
TGTGCCAGCAGAACGACAGAATATAATTCACCCCTCCACTTT
CASRTTEYNSPLHF
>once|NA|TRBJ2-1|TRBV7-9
TGTGCCAGCAGCTTAGTAGGGAGCTCCCACAATGAGCAGTTCTTC
CASSLVGSSHNEQFF
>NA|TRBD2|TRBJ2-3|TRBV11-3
TGTGCCAGCAGCTCCGGGACTAGCGGAACCACAGATACGCAGTATTTT
CASSSGTSGTTDTQYF
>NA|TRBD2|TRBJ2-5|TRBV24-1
TGTGCCACCAGTGAAAATAGGGGAGGGCGGCTGGAGACCCAGTACTTC
CATSENRGGRLETQYF
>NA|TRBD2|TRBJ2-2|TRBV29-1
TGCAGCGTTAGGCAGACTAGCGGAATTTACACCGGGGAGCTGTTTTTT
CSVRQTSGIYTGELFF
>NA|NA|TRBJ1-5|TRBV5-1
TGCGCCAGCAGCTTGGAAGGGGGTGGGCATCAGCCCCAGCATTTT
CASSLEGGGHQPQHF
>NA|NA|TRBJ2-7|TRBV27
TGTGCCAGCAGTTTACCCACCGGGACTGGGATTGGCGAGCAGTACTTC
CASSLPTGTGIGEQYF
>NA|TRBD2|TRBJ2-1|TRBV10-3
TGTGCCATCACGGGCGGGAGAGGCAACAATGAGCAGTTCTTC
CAITGGRGNNEQFF
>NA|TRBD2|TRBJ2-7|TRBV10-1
TGCGCCAGCGGGGGGACTAGCGGGGCCTCCTACGAGCAGTACTTC
CASGGTSGASYEQYF
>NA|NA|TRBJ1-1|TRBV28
TGTGCCAGCACCCTTCAGACCGGCGGCACTGAAGCTTTCTTT
CASTLQTGGTEAFF
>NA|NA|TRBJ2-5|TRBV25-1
TGTGCCAGCAGTGAATTGGCAGACTACCAAGAGACCCAGTACTTC
CASSELADYQETQYF
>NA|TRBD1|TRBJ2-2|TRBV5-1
TGCGCCAGCAGCCTACGGACAGGGGTATTTGGGGAGCTGTTTTTT
CASSLRTGVFGELFF
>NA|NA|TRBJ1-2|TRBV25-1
TGTGCCAGCAGTCAGGATAACTATGGCTACACCTTC
CASSQDNYGYTF
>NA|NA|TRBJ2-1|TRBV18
TGTGCCAGCTCTCCGGGCGGGCCCACGGGCGATGAGCAGTTCTTC
CASSPGGPTGDEQFF
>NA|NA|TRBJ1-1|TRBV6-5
TGTGCCAGCAATTACCTGAGTCGTGACACTGAAGCTTTCTTT
CASNYLSRDTEAFF
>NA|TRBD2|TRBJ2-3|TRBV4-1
TGCGCCAGCAGCCAAAGACTAGCGGGAGACACAGATACGCAGTATTTT
CASSQRLAGDTDTQYF
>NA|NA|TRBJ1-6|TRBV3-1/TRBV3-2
TGTGCCAGCAGCCAAGATTTGTCGTCACCCCTCCACTTT
CASSQDLSSPLHF
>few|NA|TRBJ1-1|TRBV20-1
TGCAGTGCTAAACAGGTGGATGAAGCTTTCTTT
CSAKQVDEAFF
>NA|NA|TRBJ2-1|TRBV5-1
TGCGCCAGCAGCTTGGCCGCGGGGTTAGGCGGGGATGAGCAGTTCTTC
CASSLAAGLGGDEQFF
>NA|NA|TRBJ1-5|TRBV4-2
TGTGCCAGCAGCCGGACAGCGAGTGATAATAGCAATCAGCCCCAGCATTTT
CASSRTASDNSNQPQHF
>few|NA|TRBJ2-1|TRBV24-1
TGTGCCACTACAGGGGGGGGATACAATGAGCAGTTCTTC
CATTGGGYNEQFF
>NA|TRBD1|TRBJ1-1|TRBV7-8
TGTGCCAGCAGCTCGGGACAGGGAAACACTGAAGCTTTCTTT
CASSSGQGNTEAFF
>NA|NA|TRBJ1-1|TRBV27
TGTGCCAGCAGTATGACAGAAAACACTGAAGCTTTCTTT
CASSMTENTEAFF
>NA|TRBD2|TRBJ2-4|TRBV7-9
TGTGCCAGCAGCTTAGAATCGCTAGCGGGCCACAAAAACATTCAGTACTTC
CASSLESLAGHKNIQYF
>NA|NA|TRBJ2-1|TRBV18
TGTGCCAGCTCACCCCTCGATGAGCAGTTCTTC
CASSPLDEQFF
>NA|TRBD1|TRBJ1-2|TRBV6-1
TGTGCCAGCAGTGAAAGCAGGGGGTATAGCTACACCTTC
CASSESRGYSYTF
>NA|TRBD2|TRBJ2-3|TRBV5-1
TGCGCCAGCAGCTTAGGGGTGCTAGCGGGAGGGACAGATACGCAGTATTTT
CASSLGVLAGGTDTQYF
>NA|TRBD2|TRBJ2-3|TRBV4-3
TGCGCCAGCAGCATGAGACTAGCGGCTAGCACAGATACGCAGTATTTT
CASSMRLAASTDTQYF
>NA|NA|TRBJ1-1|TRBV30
TGTGCCTGGAGAGCGCGGATAAGGAACACTGAAGCTTTCTTT
CAWRARIRNTEAFF
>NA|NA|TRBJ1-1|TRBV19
TGTGCCAGTAGTCCCAACACAGGGCGGGAAGCTTTCTTT
CASSPNTGREAFF
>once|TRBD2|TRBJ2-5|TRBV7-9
TGTGCCAGCAGCTTAGACCTAGCGGGAGCCGAGACCCAGTACTTC
CASSLDLAGAETQYF
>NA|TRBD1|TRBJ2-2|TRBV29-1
TGCAGCGTCGTTCCCGACAGGGCCCAACATACCTTGAACACCGGGGAGCTGTTTTTT
CSVVPDRAQHTLNTGELFF
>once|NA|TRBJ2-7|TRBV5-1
TGCGCCAGCAGCTTGGAACTAGTGCACGAGCAGTACTTC
CASSLELVHEQYF
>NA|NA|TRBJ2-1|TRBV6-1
TGTGCCAGCAGTGAAGTTGGCGGGGCACGATACAATGAGCAGTTCTTC
CASSEVGGARYNEQFF
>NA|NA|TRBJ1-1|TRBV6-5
TGTGCCAGCAGTTATCTTCCGGGAGGCTGGACTGAAGCTTTCTTT
CASSYLPGGWTEAFF
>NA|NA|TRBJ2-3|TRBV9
TGTGCCAGCAGCGTACTGGGGGCGAGCACAGATACGCAGTATTTT
CASSVLGASTDTQYF
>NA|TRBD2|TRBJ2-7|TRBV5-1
TGCGCCAGCAGCTTGGTGACTAGCGGGATCTACGAGCAGTACTTC
CASSLVTSGIYEQYF
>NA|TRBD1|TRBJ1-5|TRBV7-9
TGTGCCAGCAGCCCGACAGGGTTAAACTTTCAGCCCCAGCATTTT
CASSPTGLNFQPQHF
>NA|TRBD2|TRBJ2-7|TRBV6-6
TGTGCCAGCAGTAGACTAGCGGGAGGGCCCTACGAGCAGTACTTC
CASSRLAGGPYEQYF
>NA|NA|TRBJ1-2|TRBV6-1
TGTGCCAGCAGTGAACCTCCCTATTTATATGGCTACACCTTC
CASSEPPYLYGYTF
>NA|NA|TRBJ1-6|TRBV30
TGTGCCTGGAGTTCGTCCCGGGGGGCACCCCTCCACTTT
CAWSSSRGAPLHF
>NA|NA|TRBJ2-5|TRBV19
TGTGCCAGTAGTATTGGGGCAGGGTTAGAGACCCAGTACTTC
CASSIGAGLETQYF
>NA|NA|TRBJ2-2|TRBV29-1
TGCAGCGTTGTACTACCTCGGGGCACCGGGGAGCTGTTTTTT
CSVVLPRGTGELFF
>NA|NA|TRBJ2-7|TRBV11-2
TGTGCCAGCAGCTTAGCTTACGAGCAGTACTTC
CASSLAYEQYF
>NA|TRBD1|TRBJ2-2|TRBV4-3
TGCGCCAGCAGCGTTGGGACAGGGTCCGGGGAGCTGTTTTTT
CASSVGTGSGELFF
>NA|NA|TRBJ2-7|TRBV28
TGTGCCAGCGGGAGTATAGGCGAGCAGTACTTC
CASGSIGEQYF
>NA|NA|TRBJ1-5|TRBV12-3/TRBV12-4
TGTGCCAGCACCGACTCAGGGAATCAGCCCCAGCATTTT
CASTDSGNQPQHF
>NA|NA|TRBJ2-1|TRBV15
TGTGCCACCAGCATAGGGAGCAGAAATAACAATGAGCAGTTCTTC
CATSIGSRNNNEQFF
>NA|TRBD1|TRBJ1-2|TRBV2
TGTGCCAGCAGATACAGGGGGCATTATGGCTACACCTTC
CASRYRGHYGYTF
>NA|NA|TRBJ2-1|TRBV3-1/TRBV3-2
TGTGCCAGCAGCCGGGCTTTAGGGGCTGGCACCTACAATGAGCAGTTCTTC
CASSRALGAGTYNEQFF
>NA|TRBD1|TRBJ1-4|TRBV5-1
TGCGCCAGCAGTTCAGAGACAGGGGGAAGGGGAAAACTGTTTTTT
CASSSETGGRGKLFF
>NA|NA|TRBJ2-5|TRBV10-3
TGTGCCATCAGTGGCGAGCTTCAGGGGACCCAGTACTTC
CAISGELQGTQYF